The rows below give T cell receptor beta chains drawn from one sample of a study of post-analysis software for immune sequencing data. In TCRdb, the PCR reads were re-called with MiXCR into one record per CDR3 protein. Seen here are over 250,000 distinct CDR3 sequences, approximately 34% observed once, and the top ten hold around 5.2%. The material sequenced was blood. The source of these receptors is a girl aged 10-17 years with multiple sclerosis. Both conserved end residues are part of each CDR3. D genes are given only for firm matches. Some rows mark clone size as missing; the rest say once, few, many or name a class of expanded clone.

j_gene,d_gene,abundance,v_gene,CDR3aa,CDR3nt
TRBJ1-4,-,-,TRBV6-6,CASTGNEKLFF,TGTGCCAGCACCGGAAATGAAAAACTGTTTTTT
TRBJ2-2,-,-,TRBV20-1,CSANPTGQFTGERFF,TGCAGTGCTAACCCAACAGGGCAGTTCACCGGGGAGCGGTTTTTT
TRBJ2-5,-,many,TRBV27,CASNEAGRQETQYF,TGTGCCAGCAACGAGGCAGGCCGACAAGAGACCCAGTACTTC
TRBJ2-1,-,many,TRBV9,CASSPKGAGSYNEQFF,TGTGCCAGCAGCCCGAAGGGGGCGGGAAGCTACAATGAGCAGTTCTTC
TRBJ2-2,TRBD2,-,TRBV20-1,CSALRGGGSAGGELFF,TGCAGTGCCCTGAGAGGTGGCGGGAGTGCCGGCGGGGAGCTGTTTTTT
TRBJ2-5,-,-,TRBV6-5,CASSKRGTFQETQYF,TGTGCCAGCAGTAAACGGGGAACTTTTCAAGAGACCCAGTACTTC
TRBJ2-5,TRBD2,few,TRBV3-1,CATGTSPTQETQYF,TGTGCCACCGGGACTAGCCCCACACAAGAGACCCAGTACTTC
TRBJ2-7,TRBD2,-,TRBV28,CASSYTLRTSGGASTYEQYF,TGTGCCAGCAGTTATACCCTAAGGACTAGCGGGGGGGCGTCAACCTACGAGCAGTACTTC
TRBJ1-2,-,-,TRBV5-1,CASSADAPYGYTF,TGCGCCAGCAGCGCGGACGCCCCATATGGCTACACCTTC
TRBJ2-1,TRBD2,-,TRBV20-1,CSARGGRAREQFF,TGCAGTGCCAGGGGCGGGAGGGCCCGTGAGCAGTTCTTC
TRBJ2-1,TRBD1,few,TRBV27,CASSSQDRVYNEQFF,TGTGCCAGCAGTTCCCAGGACAGGGTGTACAATGAGCAGTTCTTC
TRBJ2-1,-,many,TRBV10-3,CAIRSQGNNEQFF,TGTGCCATCAGGAGCCAGGGTAACAATGAGCAGTTCTTC
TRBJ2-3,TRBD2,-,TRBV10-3,CAIRKQPAGELDTQYF,TGTGCCATCAGAAAGCAGCCGGCGGGGGAATTAGATACGCAGTATTTT
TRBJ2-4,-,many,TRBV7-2,CASSQGAKNIQYF,TGTGCCAGCAGCCAGGGGGCCAAAAACATTCAGTACTTC
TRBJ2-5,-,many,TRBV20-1,CSARDRASGKTQYF,TGCAGTGCTAGAGATCGCGCCTCCGGGAAGACCCAGTACTTC
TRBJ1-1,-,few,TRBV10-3,CAITAGGMYTEAFF,TGTGCCATCACCGCCGGAGGGATGTACACTGAAGCTTTCTTT
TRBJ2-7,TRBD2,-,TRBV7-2,CASSPNSGKGNEQYF,TGTGCCAGCAGCCCGAATAGCGGGAAAGGCAACGAGCAGTACTTC
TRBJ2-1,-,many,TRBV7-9,CASSLAGGTYNEQFF,TGTGCCAGCAGCTTAGCGGGGGGCACCTACAATGAGCAGTTCTTC
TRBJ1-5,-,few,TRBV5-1,CASSLAGVGSGQPQHF,TGCGCCAGCAGCTTGGCCGGGGTAGGGAGCGGTCAGCCCCAGCATTTT
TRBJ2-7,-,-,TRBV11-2,CASSSLAGSYEQYF,TGTGCCAGCAGCTCTTTAGCAGGCTCCTACGAGCAGTACTTC
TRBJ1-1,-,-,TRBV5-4,CASSPQGYAEAFF,TGTGCCAGCAGCCCACAGGGATACGCTGAAGCTTTCTTT
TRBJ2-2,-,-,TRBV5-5,CASSLEDTGELFF,TGTGCCAGCAGCTTGGAAGACACCGGGGAGCTGTTTTTT
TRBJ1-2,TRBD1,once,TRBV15,CATSRDGQGATGYTF,TGTGCCACCAGCAGAGATGGTCAGGGGGCGACCGGCTACACCTTC
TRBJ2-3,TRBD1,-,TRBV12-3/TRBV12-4,CASSQEDRGTDTQYF,TGTGCCAGCAGTCAGGAGGACAGGGGAACAGATACGCAGTATTTT
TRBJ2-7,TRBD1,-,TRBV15,CATSPGTGGYEQYF,TGTGCCACCAGTCCCGGGACAGGGGGCTACGAGCAGTACTTC
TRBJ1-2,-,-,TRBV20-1,CSAQTGGRSDYTF,TGCAGTGCTCAAACGGGCGGCAGGAGCGACTACACCTTC
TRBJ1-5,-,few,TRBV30,CAWRGQGPGVGNQPQHF,TGTGCCTGGAGAGGTCAGGGTCCTGGGGTCGGCAATCAGCCCCAGCATTTT
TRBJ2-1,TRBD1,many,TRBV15,CATSRRGQGGYNEQFF,TGTGCCACCAGCAGACGAGGACAGGGGGGGTACAATGAGCAGTTCTTC
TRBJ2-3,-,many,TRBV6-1,CASSEQGGGVDTQYF,TGTGCCAGCAGTGAACAAGGCGGAGGAGTAGATACGCAGTATTTT
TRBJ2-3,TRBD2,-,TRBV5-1,CASHPGLAGADTQYF,TGCGCCAGCCACCCCGGACTAGCGGGGGCAGATACGCAGTATTTT
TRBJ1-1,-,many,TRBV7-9,CASSFGSYTEAFF,TGTGCCAGCAGCTTCGGGTCCTACACTGAAGCTTTCTTT
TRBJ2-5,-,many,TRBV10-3,CAIQAGVGETQYF,TGTGCCATCCAGGCAGGGGTAGGGGAGACCCAGTACTTC
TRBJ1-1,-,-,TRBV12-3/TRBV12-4,CASTEPGLGPEAFF,TGTGCCAGCACCGAGCCCGGGCTTGGCCCTGAAGCTTTCTTT
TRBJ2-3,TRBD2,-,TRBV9,CASSVAAGGPTDTQYF,TGTGCCAGCAGCGTTGCAGCGGGGGGACCAACAGATACGCAGTATTTT
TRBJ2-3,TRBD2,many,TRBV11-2,CASSSLAGGVADTQYF,TGTGCCAGCAGCTCCTTAGCGGGAGGGGTGGCAGATACGCAGTATTTT
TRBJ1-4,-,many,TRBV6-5,CASSYSGSSGEKLFF,TGTGCCAGCAGTTACTCAGGCAGTTCGGGTGAAAAACTGTTTTTT
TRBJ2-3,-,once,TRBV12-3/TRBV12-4,CASSRRGQKFADTQYF,TGTGCCAGCAGTCGTCGCGGACAGAAATTTGCAGATACGCAGTATTTT
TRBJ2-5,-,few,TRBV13,CASSAAAESQETQYF,TGTGCCAGCAGCGCGGCCGCCGAGAGCCAAGAGACCCAGTACTTC
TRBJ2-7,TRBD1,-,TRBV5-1,CASSLVPQTGTGGVYEQYF,TGCGCCAGCAGCTTGGTCCCCCAGACCGGGACAGGGGGTGTATACGAGCAGTACTTC
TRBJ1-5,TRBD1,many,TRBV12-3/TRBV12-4,CASSQGTGLGNQPQHF,TGTGCCAGCAGTCAAGGGACAGGGCTGGGCAATCAGCCCCAGCATTTT
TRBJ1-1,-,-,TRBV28,CASTPGSHTEAFF,TGTGCCAGCACCCCAGGGAGTCACACTGAAGCTTTCTTT
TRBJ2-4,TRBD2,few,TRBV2,CASGRDGNIQYF,TGTGCCAGCGGGAGGGACGGAAACATTCAGTACTTC